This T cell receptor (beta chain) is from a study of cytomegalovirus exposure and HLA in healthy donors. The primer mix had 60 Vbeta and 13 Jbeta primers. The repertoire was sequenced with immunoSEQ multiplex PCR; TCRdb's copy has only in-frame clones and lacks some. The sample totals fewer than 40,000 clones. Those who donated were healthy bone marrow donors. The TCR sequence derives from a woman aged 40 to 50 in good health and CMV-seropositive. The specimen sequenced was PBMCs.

The CDR3 DNA is TGTGCCAGCAGCTTAGATACAGGGACCAGCCGTGGCTACACCTTC. Its translation: CASSLDTGTSRGYTF. This rearrangement joins TRBV7-9 to TRBJ1-2, with D possibly matching TRBD1 (6 bases). The CDR3 extends over 15 amino acids. The germline V and J ends were trimmed by 1 base and 7 bases, with 16 bases remaining between them. The germline V gene has CDR1 SEHNR and CDR2 FQNEAQ (reference sequence).